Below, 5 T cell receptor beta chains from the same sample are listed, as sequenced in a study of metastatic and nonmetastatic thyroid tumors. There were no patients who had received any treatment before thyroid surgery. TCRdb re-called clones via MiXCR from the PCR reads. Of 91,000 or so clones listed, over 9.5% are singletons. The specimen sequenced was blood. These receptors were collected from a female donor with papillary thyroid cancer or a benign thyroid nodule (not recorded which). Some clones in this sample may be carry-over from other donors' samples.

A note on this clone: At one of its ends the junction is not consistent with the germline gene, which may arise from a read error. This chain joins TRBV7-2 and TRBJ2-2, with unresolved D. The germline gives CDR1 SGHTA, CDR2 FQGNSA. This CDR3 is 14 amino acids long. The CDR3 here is CASSLAQYTWELFF. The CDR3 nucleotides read TGCGCCAGCAGCTTAGCCCAGTACACCTGGGAGCTGTTTTTT.

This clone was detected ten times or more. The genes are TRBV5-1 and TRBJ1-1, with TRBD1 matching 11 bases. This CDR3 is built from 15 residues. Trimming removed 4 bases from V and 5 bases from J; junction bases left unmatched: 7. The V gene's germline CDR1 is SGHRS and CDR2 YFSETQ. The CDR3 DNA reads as TGCGCCAGCAGCCCGTCAGGGACAGGGGGTACTGAAGCTTTCTTT. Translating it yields CASSPSGTGGTEAFF.

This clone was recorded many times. The CDR3 sequence is CASGLGLAGSYNEQFF. The CDR3 DNA reads as TGTGCTAGTGGTTTGGGACTAGCGGGCTCCTACAATGAGCAGTTCTTC. V and J are TRBV12-5 and TRBJ2-1; the match to TRBD2 covers 10 bases. CDR3 length: 16 residues. CDR1 and CDR2 (germline): LGHNT, FRNRAP. V shed 1 base and J 0 bases; nucleotides not matched to a gene: 0.

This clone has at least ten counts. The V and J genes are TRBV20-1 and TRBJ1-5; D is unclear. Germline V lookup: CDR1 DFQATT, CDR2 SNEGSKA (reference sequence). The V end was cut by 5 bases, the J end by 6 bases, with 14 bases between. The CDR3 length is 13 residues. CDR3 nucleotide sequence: TGCAGTGCTCTCCTAGGTGGTTCTCAGCCCCAGCATTTT. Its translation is CSALLGGSQPQHF.

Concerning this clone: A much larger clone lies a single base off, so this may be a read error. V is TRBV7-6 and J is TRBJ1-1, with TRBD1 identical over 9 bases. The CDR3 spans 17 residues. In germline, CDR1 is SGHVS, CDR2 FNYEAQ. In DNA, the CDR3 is TGTGCCGGCAGCCTCTACAACAGGGGGCAACGCGACACTGAAGCTTTCTTT. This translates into CAGSLYNRGQRDTEAFF.